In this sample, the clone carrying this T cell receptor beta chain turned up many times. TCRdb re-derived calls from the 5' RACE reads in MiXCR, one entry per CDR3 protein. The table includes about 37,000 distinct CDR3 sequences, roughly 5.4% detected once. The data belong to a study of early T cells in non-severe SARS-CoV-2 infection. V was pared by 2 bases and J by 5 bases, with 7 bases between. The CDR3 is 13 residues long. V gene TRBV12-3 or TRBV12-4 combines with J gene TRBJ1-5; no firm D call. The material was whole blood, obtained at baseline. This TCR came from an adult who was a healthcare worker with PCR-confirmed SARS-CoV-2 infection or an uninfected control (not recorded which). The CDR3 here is CASSLIADQPQHF. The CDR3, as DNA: TGTGCCAGCAGTTTAATTGCCGATCAGCCCCAGCATTTT.